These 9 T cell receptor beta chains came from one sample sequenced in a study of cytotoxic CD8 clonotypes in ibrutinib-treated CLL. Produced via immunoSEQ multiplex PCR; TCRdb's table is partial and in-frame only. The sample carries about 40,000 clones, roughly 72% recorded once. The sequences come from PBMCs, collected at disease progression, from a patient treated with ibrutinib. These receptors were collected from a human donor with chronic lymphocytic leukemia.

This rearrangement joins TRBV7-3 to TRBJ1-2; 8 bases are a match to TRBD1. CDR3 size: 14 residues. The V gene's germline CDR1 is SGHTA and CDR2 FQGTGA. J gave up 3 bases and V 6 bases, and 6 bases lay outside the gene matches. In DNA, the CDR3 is TGTGCCAGCAGTCCAGGGGGCGCCGACTATGGCTACACCTTC. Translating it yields CASSPGGADYGYTF. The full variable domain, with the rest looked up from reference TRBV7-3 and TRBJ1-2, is GAGVSQTPSNKVTEKGKYVELRCDPISGHTALYWYRQSLGQGPEFLIYFQGTGAADDSGLPNDRFFAVRPEGSVSTLKIQRTERGDSAVYLCASSPGGADYGYTFGSGTRLTVV.

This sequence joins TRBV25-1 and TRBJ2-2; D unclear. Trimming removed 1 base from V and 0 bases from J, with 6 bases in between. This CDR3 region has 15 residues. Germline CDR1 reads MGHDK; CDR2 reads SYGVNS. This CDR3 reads CASSESPTNTGELFF. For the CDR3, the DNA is TGTGCCAGCAGTGAATCCCCCACGAACACCGGGGAGCTGTTTTTT. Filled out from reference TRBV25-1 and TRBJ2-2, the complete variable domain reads EADIYQTPRYLVIGTGKKITLECSQTMGHDKMYWYQQDPGMELHLIHYSYGVNSTEKGDLSSESTVSRIRTEHFPLTLESARPSHTSQYLCASSESPTNTGELFFGEGSRLTVL.

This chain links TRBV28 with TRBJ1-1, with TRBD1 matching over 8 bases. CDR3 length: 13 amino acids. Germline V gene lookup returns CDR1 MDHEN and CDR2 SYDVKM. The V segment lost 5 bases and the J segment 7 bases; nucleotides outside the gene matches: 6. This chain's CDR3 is CASSQGALVEAFF. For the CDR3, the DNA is TGTGCCAGCAGTCAGGGGGCGTTAGTTGAAGCTTTCTTT.

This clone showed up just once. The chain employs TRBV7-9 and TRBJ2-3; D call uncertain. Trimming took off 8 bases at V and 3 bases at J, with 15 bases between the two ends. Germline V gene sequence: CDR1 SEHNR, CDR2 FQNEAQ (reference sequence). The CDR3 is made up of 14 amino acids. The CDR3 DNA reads TGTGCCAGCGAGTCAGCCGTTGGTACAGATACGCAGTATTTT. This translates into CASESAVGTDTQYF.

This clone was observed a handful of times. CDR3 loop: CASSPTLGTDYEQYF. The CDR3 region has the DNA TGTGCCAGCAGCCCCACGCTCGGGACAGACTACGAGCAGTACTTC. The J gene is TRBJ2-7, the V gene TRBV7-6; TRBD1 matches at 7 bases. J gave up 3 bases and V 5 bases, and 10 bases lay outside the gene matches. This CDR3 is built from 15 residues. In germline, CDR1 is SGHVS, CDR2 FNYEAQ.

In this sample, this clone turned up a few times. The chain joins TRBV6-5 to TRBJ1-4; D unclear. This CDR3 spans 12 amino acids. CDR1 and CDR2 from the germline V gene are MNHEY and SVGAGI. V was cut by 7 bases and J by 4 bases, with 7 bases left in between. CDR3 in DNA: TGTGCCAGCAAGAGGCTTAATGAAAAACTGTTTTTT. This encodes CASKRLNEKLFF.

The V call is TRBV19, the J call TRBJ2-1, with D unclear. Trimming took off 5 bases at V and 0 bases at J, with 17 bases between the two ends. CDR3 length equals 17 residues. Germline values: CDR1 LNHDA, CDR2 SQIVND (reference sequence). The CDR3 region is CASSVYLTGSSYNEQFF. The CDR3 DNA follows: TGTGCCAGTAGTGTCTACCTTACTGGTAGCTCCTACAATGAGCAGTTCTTC.

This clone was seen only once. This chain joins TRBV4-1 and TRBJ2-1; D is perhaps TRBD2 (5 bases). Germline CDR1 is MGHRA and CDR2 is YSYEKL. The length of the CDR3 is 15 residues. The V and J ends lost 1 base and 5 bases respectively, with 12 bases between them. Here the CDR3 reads CASSQVGGAHNEQFF. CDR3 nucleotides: TGCGCCAGCAGCCAAGTAGGAGGCGCGCACAATGAGCAGTTCTTC.

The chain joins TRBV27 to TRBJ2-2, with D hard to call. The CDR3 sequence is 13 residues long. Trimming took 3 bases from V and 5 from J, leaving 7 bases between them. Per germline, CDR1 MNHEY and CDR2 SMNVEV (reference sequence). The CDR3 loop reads CASSFLGTGELFF. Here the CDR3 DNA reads TGTGCCAGCAGTTTTTTGGGAACCGGGGAGCTGTTTTTT.